This T cell receptor beta chain derives from a study of cytomegalovirus exposure and HLA in healthy donors. Study outcomes and limitations: Cytomegalovirus-associated status was assigned to 150 to 200 TCR beta chains. Segments of the TCR beta V type were, in most cases, productive about 90% or about 30% of the time in an earlier analysis.

As for this clone: Its specificity is unknown.

This CDR3 has 14 residues. The germline V and J ends were trimmed by 0 bases and 1 base, with 7 bases remaining between them. CDR1 PRHDT and CDR2 FYEKMQ come from the germline V gene (reference sequence). The PCR used 60 Vbeta and 13 Jbeta primers. Produced via immunoSEQ multiplex PCR; TCRdb's table is partial and in-frame only. The sample carries some 150,000 clones, approximately 82% recorded once. The J gene is TRBJ2-7, the V gene TRBV13; unclear D gene. The material sequenced was PBMCs. This clonotype was sampled from a middle-aged woman in good health and CMV-seronegative. The CDR3 loop reads CASSLGQWSYEQYF. CDR3 bases: TGTGCCAGCAGCTTAGGACAGTGGTCCTACGAGCAGTACTTC.